This is a list of T cell receptor beta chains from one sample in a study of breast tumors, draining lymph nodes, adjacent tissues. MiXCR, run by TCRdb on the multiplex PCR reads, gives a single entry per CDR3 protein. Here the sample spans over 35,000 distinct CDR3 sequences, roughly 36% being singletons. The sequencing sample was made of breast tumor tissue. The receptors originated from a female donor with breast cancer. Some clones in this sample may be carry-over from other donors' samples. The CDR3 runs from the conserved cysteine through the conserved F or W. Each record gives: D gene, V gene, clone size, J gene, CDR3 protein, CDR3 DNA. A D gene is named only where the DNA matches it firmly. Not all rows give a size; the values are once, few, many and, for expanded clones, a class.

NA	TRBV25-1	many	TRBJ1-3	CASSEPASGNTIYF	TGTGCCAGCAGTGAACCGGCTTCTGGAAACACCATATATTTT
NA	TRBV3-1	NA	TRBJ1-3	CASTPRQPSSSGNTIYF	TGTGCCAGCACGCCCCGACAGCCTAGTAGCTCTGGAAACACCATATATTTT
TRBD1	TRBV5-6	few	TRBJ2-5	CASSRTGGLETQYF	TGTGCCAGCAGCCGTACAGGGGGCTTGGAGACCCAGTACTTC
TRBD1	TRBV7-9	many	TRBJ2-5	CASSFRQGQGQETQYF	TGTGCCAGCAGCTTTAGACAGGGCCAGGGGCAAGAGACCCAGTACTTC
TRBD2	TRBV9	NA	TRBJ2-2	CASSVGGGSRFTGELFF	TGTGCCAGCAGCGTAGGGGGAGGGTCCCGTTTCACCGGGGAGCTGTTTTTT
NA	TRBV3-1	few	TRBJ2-3	CASSSGFGAIDTQYF	TGTGCCAGCAGCTCCGGTTTTGGGGCGATAGATACGCAGTATTTT
NA	TRBV10-2	many	TRBJ1-5	CASRVDRGQPQHF	TGCGCCAGCAGAGTAGATCGGGGTCAGCCCCAGCATTTT
NA	TRBV6-1	NA	TRBJ2-3	CASSELRTDTQYF	TGTGCCAGCAGTGAACTCCGCACAGATACGCAGTATTTT
TRBD2	TRBV7-2	NA	TRBJ2-7	CASSPTSGSYEQYF	TGTGCCAGCAGCCCGACTAGCGGGAGTTACGAGCAGTACTTC
NA	TRBV6-1	NA	TRBJ2-3	CASSEEGDTQYF	TGTGCCAGCAGTGAAGAAGGAGATACGCAGTATTTT
NA	TRBV6-1	many	TRBJ2-7	CASSEVSLVGEQYF	TGTGCCAGCAGTGAAGTGTCCCTAGTAGGGGAGCAGTACTTC